A selection of T cell receptor beta chains follows, all from one sample in a study of blood T cell repertoires in COVID-19. Profiled with immunoSEQ multiplex PCR; TCRdb holds only in-frame clones, not every one. The sample records about 170,000 clones, 80% to 85% being singletons. The material sequenced was peripheral blood. The receptors were gathered from a man aged 70 or older with active or convalescent COVID-19. CDR3s include the opening cysteine and the closing phenylalanine or tryptophan. The D gene is left open where the match is weak. The size of a clone is reported for some rows only, either as once, few or many, or as a class for expanded clones.

D	size	V	J	CDR3	DNA
TRBD2	.	TRBV5-1	TRBJ2-5	CASSLVAGGQETQYF	TGCGCCAGCAGCTTGGTAGCGGGAGGCCAAGAGACCCAGTACTTC
TRBD2	.	TRBV2	TRBJ2-1	CASISASGRVYNEQFF	TGTGCCAGCATATCCGCGAGCGGGAGGGTATACAATGAGCAGTTCTTC
TRBD1	.	TRBV5-1	TRBJ2-7	CASSLDRGDEQYF	TGCGCCAGCAGCTTGGACAGGGGCGACGAGCAGTACTTC
.	.	TRBV19	TRBJ1-5	CASSRGQGMASNQPQHF	TGTGCCAGTAGTAGGGGCCAGGGAATGGCGAGCAATCAGCCCCAGCATTTT
.	.	TRBV7-6	TRBJ2-2	CASSLGLMGAGELFF	TGTGCCAGCAGCTTAGGTCTTATGGGAGCCGGGGAGCTGTTTTTT
.	.	TRBV6-5	TRBJ2-6	CASSLTGRGANVLTF	TGTGCCAGCAGTTTAACAGGGCGTGGGGCCAACGTCCTGACTTTC
.	.	TRBV5-1	TRBJ2-6	CASSLAPGELTGANVLTF	TGCGCCAGCAGCTTGGCCCCAGGGGAGTTGACTGGGGCCAACGTCCTGACTTTC
.	.	TRBV2	TRBJ1-4	CASTPTSATNEKLFF	TGTGCCAGCACCCCCACCAGCGCAACTAATGAAAAACTGTTTTTT
TRBD1	.	TRBV11-2	TRBJ2-2	CASSNQGAKTGELFF	TGTGCCAGCAGCAACCAGGGGGCGAAGACCGGGGAGCTGTTTTTT
TRBD1	few	TRBV6-1	TRBJ1-1	CASSGDRGRRNTEAFF	TGTGCCAGCAGTGGAGACAGGGGGCGCCGGAACACTGAAGCTTTCTTT
TRBD1	.	TRBV28	TRBJ1-3	CASSSAGTGRNTIYF	TGTGCCAGCAGCTCCGCCGGGACAGGTCGAAACACCATATATTTT
TRBD2	.	TRBV28	TRBJ2-2	CASRGLAGGTNTGELFF	TGTGCCAGCAGGGGACTAGCGGGAGGTACGAACACCGGGGAGCTGTTTTTT
TRBD2	once	TRBV3-1/TRBV3-2	TRBJ2-2	CASSQDFRRSGGQNTGELFF	TGTGCCAGCAGCCAAGATTTTCGGCGTAGCGGGGGGCAGAACACCGGGGAGCTGTTTTTT
.	few	TRBV19	TRBJ1-1	CATNRETAMNTEAFF	TGTGCCACGAATCGGGAGACAGCAATGAACACTGAAGCTTTCTTT
.	.	TRBV3-1/TRBV3-2	TRBJ2-7	CASSQDFMSSYEQYF	TGTGCCAGCAGCCAAGATTTCATGAGCTCCTACGAGCAGTACTTC
TRBD2	few	TRBV4-3	TRBJ2-4	CASSQQRGTIQYF	TGCGCCAGCAGCCAACAGCGGGGGACCATTCAGTACTTC
TRBD1	.	TRBV6-5	TRBJ1-1	CASRPDRVSTEAFF	TGTGCCAGCAGACCGGACAGGGTGAGCACTGAAGCTTTCTTT
.	.	TRBV7-2	TRBJ1-2	CASSDSNYYGYTF	TGTGCCAGCAGCGACTCTAACTACTATGGCTACACCTTC
.	.	TRBV6-5	TRBJ2-5	CASSYSGRETQYF	TGTGCCAGCAGTTACTCGGGGAGAGAGACCCAGTACTTC
.	.	TRBV28	TRBJ1-2	CASSLLGDGYTF	TGTGCCAGCAGTTTATTAGGGGATGGCTACACCTTC
TRBD1	.	TRBV6-2/TRBV6-3	TRBJ1-5	CASSYSGTGNQPQHF	TGTGCCAGCAGTTACTCGGGGACAGGGAATCAGCCCCAGCATTTT
TRBD2	few	TRBV7-7	TRBJ2-5	CASSLLGREQETQYF	TGTGCTAGCAGCTTATTAGGGAGGGAACAAGAGACCCAGTACTTC
.	.	TRBV18	TRBJ2-4	CASSPTIAKNIQYF	TGTGCCAGCTCACCTACAATAGCCAAAAACATTCAGTACTTC
TRBD2	once	TRBV12-5	TRBJ2-2	CASGLSGIGTGELFF	TGTGCTAGTGGTTTGAGCGGGATCGGCACCGGGGAGCTGTTTTTT
.	.	TRBV7-6	TRBJ2-5	CASSLGSRQQETQYF	TGTGCCAGCAGCTTAGGGTCCCGACAGCAAGAGACCCAGTACTTC
.	.	TRBV6-4	TRBJ1-4	CASSVQGWDEKLFF	TGTGCCAGCAGTGTACAGGGATGGGATGAAAAACTGTTTTTT
.	.	TRBV7-2	TRBJ2-1	CASSLTGSLPKQGNEQFF	TGTGCCAGCAGCTTGACCGGGTCCCTCCCGAAACAGGGCAATGAGCAGTTCTTC
.	.	TRBV29-1	TRBJ1-3	CSVDQGLAGNTIYF	TGCAGCGTTGATCAGGGGTTGGCTGGAAACACCATATATTTT